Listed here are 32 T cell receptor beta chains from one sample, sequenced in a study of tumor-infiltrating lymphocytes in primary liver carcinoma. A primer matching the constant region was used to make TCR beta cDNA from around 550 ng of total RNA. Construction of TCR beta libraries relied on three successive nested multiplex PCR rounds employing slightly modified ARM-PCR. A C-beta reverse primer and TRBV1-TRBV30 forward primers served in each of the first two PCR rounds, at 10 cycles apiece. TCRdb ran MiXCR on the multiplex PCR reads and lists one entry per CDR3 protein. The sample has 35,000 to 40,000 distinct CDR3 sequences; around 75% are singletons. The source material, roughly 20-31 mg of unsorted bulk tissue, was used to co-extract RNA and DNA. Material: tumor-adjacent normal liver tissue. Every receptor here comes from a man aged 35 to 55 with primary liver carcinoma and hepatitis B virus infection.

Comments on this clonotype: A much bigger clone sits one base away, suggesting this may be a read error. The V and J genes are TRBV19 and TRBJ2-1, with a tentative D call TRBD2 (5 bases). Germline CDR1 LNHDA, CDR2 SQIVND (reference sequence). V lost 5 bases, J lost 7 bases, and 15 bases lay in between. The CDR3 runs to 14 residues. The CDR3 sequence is CASSSTTNKNEQFF. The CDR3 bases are TGTGCCAGTAGTTCGACGACTAACAAGAATGAGCAGTTCTTC.

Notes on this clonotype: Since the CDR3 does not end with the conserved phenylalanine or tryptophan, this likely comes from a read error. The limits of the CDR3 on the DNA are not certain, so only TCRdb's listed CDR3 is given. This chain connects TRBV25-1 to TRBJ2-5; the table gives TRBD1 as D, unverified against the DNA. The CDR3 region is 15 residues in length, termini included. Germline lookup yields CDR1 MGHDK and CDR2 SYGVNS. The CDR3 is CASSLDPGPHETQCV.

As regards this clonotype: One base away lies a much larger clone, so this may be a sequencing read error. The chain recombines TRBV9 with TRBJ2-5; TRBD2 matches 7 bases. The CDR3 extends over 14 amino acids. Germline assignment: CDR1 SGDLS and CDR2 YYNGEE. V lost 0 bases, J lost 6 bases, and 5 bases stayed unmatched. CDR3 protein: CASSVDPGRKTQYF. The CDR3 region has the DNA TGTGCCAGCAGCGTAGATCCCGGGAGGAAGACCCAGTACTTC.

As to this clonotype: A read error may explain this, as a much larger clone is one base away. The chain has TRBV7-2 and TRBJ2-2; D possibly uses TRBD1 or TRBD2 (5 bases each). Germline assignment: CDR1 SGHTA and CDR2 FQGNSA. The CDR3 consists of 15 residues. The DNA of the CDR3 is TGTGCCAGCAGCGGGACGAGTTCGTACACCGGGGAGCTGTCTTTT. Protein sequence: CASSGTSSYTGELSF.

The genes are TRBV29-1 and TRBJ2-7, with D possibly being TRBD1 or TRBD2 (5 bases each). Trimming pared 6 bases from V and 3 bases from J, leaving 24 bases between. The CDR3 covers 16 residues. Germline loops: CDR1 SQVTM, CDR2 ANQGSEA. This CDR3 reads CSVMTPGTDTHYEQYF. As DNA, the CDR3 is TGCAGCGTCATGACACCTGGGACCGACACTCACTACGAGCAGTACTTC.

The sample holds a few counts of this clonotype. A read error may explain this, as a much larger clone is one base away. CDR3: CASGFIGTYNEQFF. The CDR3 DNA sequence: TGTGCCAGCGGTTTTATAGGGACCTACAATGAGCAGTTCTTC. The rearrangement uses TRBV28 and TRBJ2-1, with D unclear. The CDR3 spans 14 residues. The V gene's germline CDR1 is MDHEN and CDR2 SYDVKM.

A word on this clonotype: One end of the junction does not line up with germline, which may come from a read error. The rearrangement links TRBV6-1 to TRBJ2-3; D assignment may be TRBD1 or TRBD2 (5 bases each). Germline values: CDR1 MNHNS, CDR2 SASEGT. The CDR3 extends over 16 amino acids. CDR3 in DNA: TGTGCCCGCAGGGAAGAGGCGCGAGGGCCGGGAGATACGCAGTATTTT. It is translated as CARREEARGPGDTQYF.

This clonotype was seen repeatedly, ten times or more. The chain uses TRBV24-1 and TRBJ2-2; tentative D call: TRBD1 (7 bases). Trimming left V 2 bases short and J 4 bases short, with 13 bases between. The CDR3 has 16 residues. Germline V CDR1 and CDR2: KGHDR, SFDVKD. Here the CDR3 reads CATSDSGRGVTGELFF. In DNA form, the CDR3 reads TGTGCCACCAGTGATTCGGGCAGGGGGGTCACCGGGGAGCTGTTTTTT.

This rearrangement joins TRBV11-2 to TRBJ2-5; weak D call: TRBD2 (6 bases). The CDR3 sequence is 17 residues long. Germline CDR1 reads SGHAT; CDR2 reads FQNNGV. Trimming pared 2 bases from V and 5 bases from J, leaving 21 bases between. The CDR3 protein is CASSLRLDGVSSETQYF. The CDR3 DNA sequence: TGTGCCAGCAGCTTAAGACTAGATGGTGTCTCGAGCGAGACCCAGTACTTC.

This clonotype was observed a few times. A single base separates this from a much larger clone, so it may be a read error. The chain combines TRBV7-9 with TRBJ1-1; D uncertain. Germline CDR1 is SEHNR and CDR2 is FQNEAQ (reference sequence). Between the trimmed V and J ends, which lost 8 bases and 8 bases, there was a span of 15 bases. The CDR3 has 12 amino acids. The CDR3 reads CASGLGRREAFF. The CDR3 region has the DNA TGTGCCAGCGGTTTGGGGAGGAGAGAAGCTTTCTTT.

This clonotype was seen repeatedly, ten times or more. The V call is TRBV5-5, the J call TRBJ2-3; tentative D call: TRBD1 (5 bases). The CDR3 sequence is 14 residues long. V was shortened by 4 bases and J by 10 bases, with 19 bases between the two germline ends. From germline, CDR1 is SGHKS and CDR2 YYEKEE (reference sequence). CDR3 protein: CASSPPTVIPPQYF. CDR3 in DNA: TGTGCCAGCAGCCCTCCGACAGTGATCCCCCCGCAGTATTTT. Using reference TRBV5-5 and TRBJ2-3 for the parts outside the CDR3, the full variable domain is DAGVTQSPTHLIKTRGQQVTLRCSPISGHKSVSWYQQVLGQGPQFIFQYYEKEERGRGNFPDRFSARQFPNYSSELNVNALLLGDSALYLCASSPPTVIPPQYFGPGTRLTVL.

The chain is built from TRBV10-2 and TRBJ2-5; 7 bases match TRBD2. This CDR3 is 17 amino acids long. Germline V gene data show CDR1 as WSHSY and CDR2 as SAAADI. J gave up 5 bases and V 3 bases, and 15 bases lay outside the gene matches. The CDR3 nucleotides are TGCGCCAGCAGTGACTCTGAAGTGGCGGGAGCTTTGGAGACCCAGTACTTC. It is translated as CASSDSEVAGALETQYF.

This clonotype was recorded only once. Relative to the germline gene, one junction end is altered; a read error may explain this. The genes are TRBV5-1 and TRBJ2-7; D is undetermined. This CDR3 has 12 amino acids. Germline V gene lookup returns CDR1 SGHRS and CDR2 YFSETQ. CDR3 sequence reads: CASRYTDDEQHF. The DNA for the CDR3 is TGCGCCAGCAGATATACCGATGACGAGCAGCACTTC.

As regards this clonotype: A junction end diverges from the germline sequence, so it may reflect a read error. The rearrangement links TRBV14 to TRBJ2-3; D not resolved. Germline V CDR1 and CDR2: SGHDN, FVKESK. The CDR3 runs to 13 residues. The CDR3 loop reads CAGSRGYTDTRYF. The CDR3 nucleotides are TGTGCCGGCAGCCGAGGATATACAGATACGCGGTATTTT.

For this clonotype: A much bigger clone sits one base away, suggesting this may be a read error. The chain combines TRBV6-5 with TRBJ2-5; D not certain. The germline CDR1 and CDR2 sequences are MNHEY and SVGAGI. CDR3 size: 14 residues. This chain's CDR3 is CASKLNLGQGTQYF. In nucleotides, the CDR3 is TGTGCCAGCAAGCTTAATCTCGGCCAAGGGACCCAGTACTTC.

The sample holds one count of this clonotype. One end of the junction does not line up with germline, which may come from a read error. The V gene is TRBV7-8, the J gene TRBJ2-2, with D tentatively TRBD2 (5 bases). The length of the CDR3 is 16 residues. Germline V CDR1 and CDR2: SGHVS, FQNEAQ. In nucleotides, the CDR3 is TGTGCCAGAAGCTCACTAGTGGGAGCTTACACCGGGGAGCTGTTTTTT. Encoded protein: CARSSLVGAYTGELFF.

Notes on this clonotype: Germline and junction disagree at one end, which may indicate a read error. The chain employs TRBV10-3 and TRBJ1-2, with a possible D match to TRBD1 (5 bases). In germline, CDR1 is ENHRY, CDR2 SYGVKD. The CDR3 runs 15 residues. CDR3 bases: TGTGCCATCGGTGAGTCGGGGGAGATTTCTTATGGTTACACCTTC. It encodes CAIGESGEISYGYTF.

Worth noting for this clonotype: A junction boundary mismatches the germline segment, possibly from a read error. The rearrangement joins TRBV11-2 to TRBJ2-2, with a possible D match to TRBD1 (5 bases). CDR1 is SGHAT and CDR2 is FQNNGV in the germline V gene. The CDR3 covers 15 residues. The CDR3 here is CASGLRNRNTGKLFF. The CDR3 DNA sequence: TGTGCCAGCGGCTTAAGGAACAGGAACACTGGGAAGCTGTTTTTT.

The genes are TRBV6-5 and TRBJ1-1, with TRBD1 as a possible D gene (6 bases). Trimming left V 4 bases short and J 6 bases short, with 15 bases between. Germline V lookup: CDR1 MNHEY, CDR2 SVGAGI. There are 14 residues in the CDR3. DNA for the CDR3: TGTGCCAGCAGTTGCTCAGCAGGGGTATCTGAAGCTTTCTTT. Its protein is CASSCSAGVSEAFF.

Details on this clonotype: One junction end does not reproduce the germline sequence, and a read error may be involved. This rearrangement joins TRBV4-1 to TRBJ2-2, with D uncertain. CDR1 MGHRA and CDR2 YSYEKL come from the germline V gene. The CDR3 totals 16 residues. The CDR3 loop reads CANSHPPDTVGGELFF. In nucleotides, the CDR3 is TGCGCCAACAGCCACCCCCCCGACACAGTAGGCGGGGAGCTGTTTTTT.

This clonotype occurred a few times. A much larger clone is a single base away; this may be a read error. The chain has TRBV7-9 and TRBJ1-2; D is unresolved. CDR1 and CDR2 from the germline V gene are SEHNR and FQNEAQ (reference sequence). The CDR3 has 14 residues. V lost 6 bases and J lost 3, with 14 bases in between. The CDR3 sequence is CASSPGEGYYGYTF. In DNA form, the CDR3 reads TGTGCCAGCAGTCCTGGAGAGGGCTACTATGGCTACACCTTC.

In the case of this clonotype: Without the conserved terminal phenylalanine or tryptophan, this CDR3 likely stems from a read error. CDR3 residues: CACVSAANQPQHL. CDR3 nucleotides: TGTGCCTGTGTGTCCGCAGCCAATCAGCCCCAGCATCTT. The J gene is TRBJ1-5, the V gene TRBV30, with unresolved D. The CDR3 has 13 residues. V was clipped by 6 bases and J by 3 bases, with 12 bases between them. Germline V gene data show CDR1 as GTSNPN and CDR2 as SVGIG (reference sequence).

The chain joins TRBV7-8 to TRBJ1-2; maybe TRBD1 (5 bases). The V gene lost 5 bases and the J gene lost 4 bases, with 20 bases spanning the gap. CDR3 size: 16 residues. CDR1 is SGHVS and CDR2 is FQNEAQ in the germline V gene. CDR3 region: CASSEDTQSIAYGYTF. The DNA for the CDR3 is TGTGCCAGCAGCGAGGACACACAGTCGATCGCCTATGGCTACACCTTC.

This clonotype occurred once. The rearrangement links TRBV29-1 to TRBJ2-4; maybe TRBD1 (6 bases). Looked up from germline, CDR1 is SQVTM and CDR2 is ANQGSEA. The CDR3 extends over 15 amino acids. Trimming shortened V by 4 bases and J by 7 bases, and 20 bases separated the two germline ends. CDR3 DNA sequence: TGCAGCGTTGTCCTAGGAGGCAGGGGCAACAACATTCAGTACTTC. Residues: CSVVLGGRGNNIQYF.

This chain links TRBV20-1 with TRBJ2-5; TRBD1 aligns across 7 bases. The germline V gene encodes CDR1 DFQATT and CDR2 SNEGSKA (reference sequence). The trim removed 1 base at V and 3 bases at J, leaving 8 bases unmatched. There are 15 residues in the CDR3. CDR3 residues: CSARGLDRWEETQYF. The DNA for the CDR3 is TGCAGTGCTAGAGGACTGGACAGGTGGGAAGAGACCCAGTACTTC.

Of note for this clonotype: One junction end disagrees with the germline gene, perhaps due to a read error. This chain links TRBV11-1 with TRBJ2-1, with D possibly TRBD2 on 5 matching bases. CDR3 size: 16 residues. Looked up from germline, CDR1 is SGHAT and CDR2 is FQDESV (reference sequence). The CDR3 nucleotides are TGTGCCAGTAGCCCCCTGGTGGCGGACTCCTACAATGAGCAGTTCTTT. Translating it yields CASSPLVADSYNEQFF.

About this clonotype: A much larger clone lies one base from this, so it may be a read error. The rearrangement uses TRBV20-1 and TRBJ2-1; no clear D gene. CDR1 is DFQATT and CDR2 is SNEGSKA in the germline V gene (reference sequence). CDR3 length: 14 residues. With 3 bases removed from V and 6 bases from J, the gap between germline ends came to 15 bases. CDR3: CSASAMNGRNEQFF. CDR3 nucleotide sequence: TGCAGTGCTAGCGCGATGAATGGACGCAATGAGCAGTTCTTC.

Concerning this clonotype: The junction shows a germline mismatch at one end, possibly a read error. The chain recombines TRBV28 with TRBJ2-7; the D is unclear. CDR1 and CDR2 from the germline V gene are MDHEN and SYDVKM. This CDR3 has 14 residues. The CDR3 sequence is CVSSLAATSHEQYF. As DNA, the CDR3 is TGTGTCAGTAGTTTGGCGGCGACCTCCCACGAGCAGTACTTC. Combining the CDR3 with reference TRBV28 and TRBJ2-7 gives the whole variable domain DVKVTQSSRYLVKRTGEKVFLECVQDMDHENMFWYRQDPGLGLRLIYFSYDVKMKEKGDIPEGYSVSREKKERFSLILESASTNQTSMYLCVSSLAATSHEQYFGPGTRLTVT.

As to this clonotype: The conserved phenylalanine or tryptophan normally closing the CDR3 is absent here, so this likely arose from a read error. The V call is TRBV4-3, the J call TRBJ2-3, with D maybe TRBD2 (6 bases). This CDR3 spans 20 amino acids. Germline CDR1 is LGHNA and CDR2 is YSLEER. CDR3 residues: CASSLDGGPTGDRSTDMQYL. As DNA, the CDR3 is TGCGCCAGCAGCCTAGACGGTGGACCCACGGGAGATCGAAGCACAGATATGCAGTATCTT.

CDR3: CSVQSQENTEAFF. Written as DNA, the CDR3 is TGCAGCGTTCAGAGCCAGGAGAACACTGAAGCTTTCTTT. J is TRBJ1-1 and V is TRBV29-1; D ambiguous. In germline, CDR1 is SQVTM, CDR2 ANQGSEA. The CDR3 loop spans 13 amino acids. The germline V and J ends were trimmed by 5 bases and 1 base, with 11 bases remaining between them.

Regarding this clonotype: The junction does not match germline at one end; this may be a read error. CDR3 residues: CASGLSDMNTGKLFF. The CDR3 DNA sequence: TGTGCCAGCGGCTTAAGTGACATGAACACCGGGAAGCTGTTTTTT. The chain recombines TRBV11-2 with TRBJ2-2; possibly TRBD2 for D (5 bases). The CDR3 is 15 amino acids. Germline V CDR1 and CDR2: SGHAT, FQNNGV.

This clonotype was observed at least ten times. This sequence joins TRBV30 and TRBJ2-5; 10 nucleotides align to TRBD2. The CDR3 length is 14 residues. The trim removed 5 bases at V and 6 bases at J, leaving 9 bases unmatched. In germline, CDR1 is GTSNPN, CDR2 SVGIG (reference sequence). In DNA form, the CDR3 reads TGTGCCTGGGGTCCTAGCGGGAGTTCGAAGACCCAGTACTTC. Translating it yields CAWGPSGSSKTQYF.